What follows describes a single T cell receptor (beta chain). What it binds is unknown. For the second PCR, which ran for about 6 to 11 cycles, a sample-barcoded 5' primer and a J-beta primer mix were used. Each cDNA was tagged by a template-switch adaptor containing 12 random nucleotides. TCRdb recomputed calls from the 5' RACE reads with MiXCR, one row per CDR3 protein. The sample records roughly 800,000 distinct CDR3 sequences, roughly 60% being singletons. This sample is drawn from a study of blood T cells in healthy people across ages. Findings and caveats of the study: For the donors, CMV status was unknown and possibly confounded expanded clonotype changes. What prevented conclusive comparison of naive and antigen-experienced cells was that PBMCs were unsorted. Diversity estimates from one million T cells were considered underestimates.

V was pared by 3 bases and J by 4 bases, with 9 bases between. Germline assignment: CDR1 SGHTA and CDR2 FQGNSA. CDR3 size: 13 residues. This chain links TRBV7-2 with TRBJ1-1; the D gene is possibly TRBD1 (5 bases). This TCR came from a young man in good health. Material for sequencing was blood. CDR3 nucleotides: TGTGCCAGCAGCTTCAGGGAGAGCACTGAAGCTTTCTTT. The encoded protein is CASSFRESTEAFF.